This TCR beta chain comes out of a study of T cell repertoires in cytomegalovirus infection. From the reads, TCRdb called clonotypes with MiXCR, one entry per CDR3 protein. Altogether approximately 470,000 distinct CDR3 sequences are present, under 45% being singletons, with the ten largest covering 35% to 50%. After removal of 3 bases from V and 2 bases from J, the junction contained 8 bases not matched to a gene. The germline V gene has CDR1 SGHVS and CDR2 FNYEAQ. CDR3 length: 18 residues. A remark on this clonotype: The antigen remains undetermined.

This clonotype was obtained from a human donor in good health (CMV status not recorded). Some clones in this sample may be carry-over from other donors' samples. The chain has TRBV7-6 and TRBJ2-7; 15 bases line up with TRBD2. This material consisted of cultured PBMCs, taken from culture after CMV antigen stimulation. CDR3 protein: CASSFYGTSGGLTYEQYF. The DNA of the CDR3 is TGTGCCAGCAGCTTTTACGGGACTAGCGGGGGGTTAACCTACGAGCAGTACTTC.